These 17 T cell receptor beta chains share one sample of origin, sequenced in a study of cytotoxic CD8 clonotypes in ibrutinib-treated CLL. The assay was immunoSEQ multiplex PCR, and TCRdb's table has in-frame clones only and misses some. Of about 45,000 clones listed, about 70% are singletons. The specimen comprised PBMCs, sampled after 12 months of ibrutinib treatment. These receptors all come from a human donor with chronic lymphocytic leukemia.

This chain joins TRBV7-9 and TRBJ1-2; TRBD1 matches at 7 bases. Germline CDR1 is SEHNR and CDR2 is FQNEAQ (reference sequence). The CDR3 spans 14 residues. V trimming: 5 bases; J trimming: 2 bases; junction bases outside the gene matches: 5. CDR3 loop: CASSRDSINYGYTF. CDR3 nucleotide sequence: TGTGCCAGCAGCCGGGACAGCATAAACTATGGCTACACCTTC. Combining the CDR3 with reference TRBV7-9 and TRBJ1-2 gives the whole variable domain DTGVSQNPRHKITKRGQNVTFRCDPISEHNRLYWYRQTLGQGPEFLTYFQNEAQLEKSRLLSDRFSAERPKGSFSTLEIQRTEQGDSAMYLCASSRDSINYGYTFGSGTRLTVV.

This clone occurred a few times. The genes are TRBV7-3 and TRBJ2-3; 11 bases align to TRBD2. V was clipped by 5 bases and J by 0 bases; unmatched bases: 4. Germline V lookup: CDR1 SGHTA, CDR2 FQGTGA. CDR3 length: 16 residues. This chain's CDR3 is CASSPRLAGSTDTQYF. As DNA, the CDR3 is TGTGCCAGCAGCCCGAGACTAGCGGGGAGCACAGATACGCAGTATTTT.

This clone has more than one count but fewer than ten. V is TRBV6-5 and J is TRBJ1-2, with 7 bases matching TRBD1. Germline CDR1 reads MNHEY; CDR2 reads SVGAGI. Trimming removed 5 bases from V and 6 bases from J; junction bases left unmatched: 12. CDR3 length: 15 residues. The CDR3 DNA reads TGTGCCAGCAGTGGAAGGGGCGACAGGGCAGATGGCTACACCTTC. Its translation is CASSGRGDRADGYTF.

This chain uses TRBV2 with TRBJ2-5; 8 bases line up with TRBD1. The CDR3 covers 15 residues. Germline V gene lookup returns CDR1 SNHLY and CDR2 FYNNEI. Trimming at V came to 4 bases and at J to 5 bases, leaving 9 bases not matched to a gene. CDR3 in amino acids: CASSGQGTSGETQYF. The CDR3 bases are TGTGCCAGCAGTGGACAGGGGACGTCAGGGGAGACCCAGTACTTC.

The V gene is TRBV7-3, the J gene TRBJ2-3; 11 bases align to TRBD2. J gave up 4 bases and V 6 bases, and 3 bases lay outside the gene matches. Germline V gene sequence: CDR1 SGHTA, CDR2 FQGTGA. The CDR3 spans 14 residues. The CDR3 DNA follows: TGTGCCAGCAGGCCTAGCGGGGGGTCAGATACGCAGTATTTT. Residues: CASRPSGGSDTQYF.

V gene TRBV28 combines with J gene TRBJ1-2; TRBD1 matches 7 bases. This CDR3 comprises 12 residues. CDR1 is MDHEN and CDR2 is SYDVKM in the germline V gene. V was clipped by 8 bases and J by 5 bases; unmatched bases: 5. For the CDR3, the DNA is TGTGCCAGCCATACAGGGGAATATGGCTACACCTTC. Translating gives CASHTGEYGYTF.

This chain joins TRBV6-1 and TRBJ2-3, with D unclear. V shed 2 bases and J shed 2 bases, with 14 bases lying between them. Germline loops: CDR1 MNHNS, CDR2 SASEGT. CDR3 length equals 16 residues. The CDR3 coding sequence is TGTGCCAGCAGTGAACCAGGTCCCACCCTCACAGATACGCAGTATTTT. It encodes CASSEPGPTLTDTQYF.

This clone was seen more than once but under ten times. The chain has TRBV7-8 and TRBJ1-3; D remains unclear. The germline V and J ends were trimmed by 4 bases and 4 bases, with 14 bases remaining between them. Germline CDR1 SGHVS, CDR2 FQNEAQ. The CDR3 spans 15 residues. The CDR3 DNA sequence: TGTGCCAGCAGCTCCCCCCCTCCCAGGGGAAACACCATATATTTT. Its translation: CASSSPPPRGNTIYF.

The V gene is TRBV6-6, the J gene TRBJ1-5; D is undetermined. V lost 7 bases, J lost 0 bases, and 16 bases lay in between. This CDR3 comprises 16 residues. CDR1 is MNHNY and CDR2 is SVGAGI in the germline V gene (reference sequence). The CDR3 region is CASTVRFSDSNQPQHF. In DNA, the CDR3 is TGTGCCAGCACCGTTCGGTTTAGCGATAGCAATCAGCCCCAGCATTTT.

This chain uses TRBV15 with TRBJ2-1; 7 positions agree with TRBD1. Germline CDR1 is LNHNV and CDR2 is YYDKDF (reference sequence). With V trimmed by 1 base and J by 4 bases, 4 bases remained unmatched. This CDR3 is 15 amino acids long. DNA for the CDR3: TGTGCCACCAGCAGAGCCAGGGGGACATACAATGAGCAGTTCTTC. It translates to CATSRARGTYNEQFF. Full variable domain (rest looked up from reference TRBV15 and TRBJ2-1): DAMVIQNPRYQVTQFGKPVTLSCSQTLNHNVMYWYQQKSSQAPKLLFHYYDKDFNNEADTPDNFQSRRPNTSFCFLDIRSPGLGDTAMYLCATSRARGTYNEQFFGPGTRLTVL.

This clone has just a few counts. This chain connects TRBV19 to TRBJ1-2; tentatively, D is TRBD1 (6 bases). The germline V gene has CDR1 LNHDA and CDR2 SQIVND (reference sequence). Deletions cut 6 bases from V and 1 base from J, with 12 bases between. CDR3 length: 14 amino acids. The CDR3 region has the DNA TGTGCCAGTAGCGCAGGACAGTTTAACTATGGCTACACCTTC. It encodes CASSAGQFNYGYTF.

This chain links TRBV7-3 with TRBJ2-6; D call uncertain. Germline CDR1 is SGHTA and CDR2 is FQGTGA. The V and J ends lost 1 base and 0 bases respectively, with 7 bases between them. The CDR3 is 16 residues long. CDR3 bases: TGTGCCAGCAGCTTAAGTGCATACTCTGGGGCCAACGTCCTGACTTTC. This gives the protein CASSLSAYSGANVLTF.

The table lists this clone with a count of one. The CDR3 nucleotides read TGTGCCAGCAGCCAAGTCCTGGGATATAACACCGGGGAGCTGTTTTTT. It is translated as CASSQVLGYNTGELFF. This chain joins TRBV14 and TRBJ2-2; D gene uncertain. Per germline, CDR1 SGHDN and CDR2 FVKESK. This CDR3 has 16 residues. V was clipped by 1 base and J by 2 bases, with 11 bases between them.

V is TRBV2 and J is TRBJ2-7; 9 bases are a match to TRBD1. In germline, CDR1 is SNHLY, CDR2 FYNNEI. The CDR3 has 15 amino acids. Trimming cost V 8 bases and J 4 bases; bases outside gene matches: 12. CDR3 in amino acids: CASSLDGTGLYEQYF. CDR3 nucleotides: TGTGCCAGCTCATTGGACGGGACAGGGCTTTACGAGCAGTACTTC.

This chain connects TRBV5-6 to TRBJ2-1, with D possibly matching TRBD2 (6 bases). V lost 0 bases and J lost 8, with 9 bases in between. From germline, CDR1 is SGHDT and CDR2 YYEEEE. The CDR3 runs to 13 residues. The CDR3 protein is CASSLGLAYEQFF. DNA of the CDR3: TGTGCCAGCAGCTTGGGGCTAGCGTATGAGCAGTTCTTC.

This chain joins TRBV27 and TRBJ2-5; D might be TRBD1 (5 bases). The CDR3 covers 15 residues. V was pared by 3 bases and J by 1 base, with 12 bases between. CDR1 is MNHEY and CDR2 is SMNVEV in the germline V gene (reference sequence). CDR3 region: CASSFTRQFQETQYF. The CDR3 DNA is TGTGCCAGCAGTTTCACCCGACAGTTCCAAGAGACCCAGTACTTC.

The chain uses TRBV29-1 and TRBJ1-1, with no clear D. CDR3 size: 15 residues. CDR1 and CDR2 from the germline V gene are SQVTM and ANQGSEA. The V gene lost 4 bases and the J gene lost 4 bases, with 19 bases spanning the gap. CDR3 residues: CSVAGGQRESTEAFF. The DNA for the CDR3 is TGCAGCGTTGCCGGCGGTCAGAGGGAGAGCACTGAAGCTTTCTTT.